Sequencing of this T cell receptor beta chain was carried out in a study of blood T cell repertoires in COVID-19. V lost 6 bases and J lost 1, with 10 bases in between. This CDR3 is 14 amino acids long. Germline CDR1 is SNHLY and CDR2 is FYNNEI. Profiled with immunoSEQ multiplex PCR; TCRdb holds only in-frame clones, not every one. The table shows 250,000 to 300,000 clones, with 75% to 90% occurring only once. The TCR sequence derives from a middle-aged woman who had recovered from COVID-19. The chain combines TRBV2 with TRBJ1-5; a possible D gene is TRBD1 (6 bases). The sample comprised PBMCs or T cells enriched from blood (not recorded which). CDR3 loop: CASSPQGSNQPQHF. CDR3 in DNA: TGTGCCAGCAGCCCCCAGGGGAGCAATCAGCCCCAGCATTTT.